Below, 14 T cell receptor beta chains from the same sample are listed, as sequenced in a study of identifying expanded T cells in peripheral blood. Sequenced by immunoSEQ multiplex PCR; TCRdb stores in-frame clones only, minus some. The sample has 50,000 to 70,000 clones; about 89% are singletons. The material sequenced was blood. The receptors were sampled from a person aged 18 to 75 in good health.

The chain joins TRBV30 to TRBJ1-5; 8 bases are a match to TRBD1. CDR1 and CDR2 (germline): GTSNPN, SVGIG (reference sequence). With V trimmed by 3 bases and J by 3 bases, 10 bases remained unmatched. The CDR3 sequence is 16 residues long. CDR3 in DNA: TGTGCCTGGAGCCACAAGTTCCAGGGGGCCAATCAGCCCCAGCATTTT. It is translated as CAWSHKFQGANQPQHF. Using reference TRBV30 and TRBJ1-5 for the parts outside the CDR3, the full variable domain is SQTIHQWPATLVQPVGSPLSLECTVEGTSNPNLYWYRQAAGRGLQLLFYSVGIGQISSEVPQNLSASRPQDRQFILSSKKLLLSDSGFYLCAWSHKFQGANQPQHFGDGTRLSIL.

V gene TRBV18 combines with J gene TRBJ1-5; 7 bases fit TRBD1. The germline V gene encodes CDR1 KGHSH and CDR2 LQKENI. J lost 4 bases, V lost 0 bases, and 6 bases had no gene match. This CDR3 region has 16 residues. CDR3 sequence reads: CASSPPNSRGNQPQHF. In nucleotides, the CDR3 is TGTGCCAGCTCACCACCGAATTCCAGGGGGAATCAGCCCCAGCATTTT.

V is TRBV6-4 and J is TRBJ2-1; tentative D call: TRBD1 (6 bases). The V gene's germline CDR1 is MRHNA and CDR2 SNTAGT. Trimming left V 0 bases short and J 7 bases short, with 13 bases between. The CDR3 length is 15 residues. The CDR3 spells CASSDSEQGGNEQFF. DNA for the CDR3: TGTGCCAGCAGTGACTCGGAACAGGGCGGGAATGAGCAGTTCTTC.

This chain uses TRBV6-5 with TRBJ2-5; 8 bases are a match to TRBD2. Germline assignment: CDR1 MNHEY and CDR2 SVGAGI. The CDR3 runs to 13 residues. V gave up 6 bases and J gave up 7 bases; unmatched junction bases: 7. The CDR3 is CASRGTRGSTQYF. DNA of the CDR3: TGTGCCAGCAGGGGGACTAGGGGTTCGACCCAGTACTTC.

The chain uses TRBV29-1 and TRBJ2-5, with TRBD1 matching 8 bases. The J call is in doubt because the DNA end fits TRBJ2-7 better. Per the germline V gene, CDR1 is SQVTM and CDR2 is ANQGSEA. The CDR3 consists of 17 residues. The CDR3 loop is CSVERTPARTGSGEQYF. In DNA form, the CDR3 reads TGCAGCGTTGAGAGGACTCCGGCGAGGACAGGGAGCGGCGAGCAGTACTTC.

The V gene is TRBV5-4, the J gene TRBJ1-2, with 11 bases fitting TRBD1. The germline CDR1 and CDR2 sequences are SGHNT and YYREEE (reference sequence). Trimming at V came to 3 bases and at J to 8 bases, leaving 6 bases not matched to a gene. CDR3 size: 14 residues. The CDR3 DNA follows: TGTGCCAGCAGCTCCCGGGACAGGGGGTTAGGCTACACCTTC. Its protein product is CASSSRDRGLGYTF.

The V gene is TRBV5-1, the J gene TRBJ2-6, with D maybe TRBD1 (5 bases). Trimming shortened V by 3 bases and J by 2 bases, and 12 bases separated the two germline ends. This CDR3 has 16 residues. Germline CDR1 is SGHRS and CDR2 is YFSETQ. DNA for the CDR3: TGCGCCAGCAGCTCCCAGGGAAACCCTGGGGCCAACGTCCTGACTTTC. Translating gives CASSSQGNPGANVLTF. Based on the CDR3 plus reference TRBV5-1 and TRBJ2-6, the full variable domain is KAGVTQTPRYLIKTRGQQVTLSCSPISGHRSVSWYQQTPGQGLQFLFEYFSETQRNKGNFPGRFSGRQFSNSRSEMNVSTLELGDSALYLCASSSQGNPGANVLTFGAGSRLTVL.

The chain has TRBV28 and TRBJ1-5; no reliable D call. Trimming took 5 bases from V and 0 from J, leaving 5 bases between them. This CDR3 spans 13 amino acids. Germline CDR1 reads MDHEN; CDR2 reads SYDVKM. This CDR3 reads CASSRDSNQPQHF. CDR3 sequence (DNA): TGTGCCAGCAGTCGCGATAGCAATCAGCCCCAGCATTTT.

Only one count was recorded for this clone. The chain links TRBV7-9 to TRBJ1-2; no clear D. The germline CDR1 and CDR2 sequences are SEHNR and FQNEAQ (reference sequence). Trimming pared 5 bases from V and 7 bases from J, leaving 8 bases between. The CDR3 covers 11 residues. As DNA, the CDR3 is TGTGCCAGCAGCCGTCTTAGTGGCTACACCTTC. Translation gives CASSRLSGYTF.

The V call is TRBV5-4, the J call TRBJ2-5; 7 bases match TRBD2. This CDR3 is built from 14 residues. Germline V gives CDR1 SGHNT, CDR2 YYREEE (reference sequence). With V trimmed by 7 bases and J by 2 bases, 8 bases remained unmatched. The CDR3 is CASAPTSIQETQYF. The CDR3 nucleotides are TGTGCCAGCGCCCCGACTAGCATACAAGAGACCCAGTACTTC.

This chain links TRBV6-1 with TRBJ2-7; 8 bases are shared with TRBD1. This CDR3 is 14 amino acids long. Trimming cost V 3 bases and J 2 bases; bases outside gene matches: 3. Germline CDR1 MNHNS, CDR2 SASEGT. This CDR3 is CASSDRTGPYEQYF. The CDR3 bases are TGTGCCAGCAGTGACCGGACAGGGCCCTACGAGCAGTACTTC.

CDR3 sequence reads: CASSISSGSSYEQYF. For the CDR3, the DNA is TGTGCCAGTAGTATTTCGAGCGGGAGCTCCTACGAGCAGTACTTC. This sequence joins TRBV19 and TRBJ2-7; 8 bases line up with TRBD2. Trimming cost V 3 bases and J 0 bases; bases outside gene matches: 4. CDR1 and CDR2 (germline): LNHDA, SQIVND (reference sequence). CDR3 length: 15 amino acids.

This clone was detected only once. The chain is built from TRBV6-6 and TRBJ2-5; D unclear. The CDR3 is 13 amino acids. Trimming cost V 4 bases and J 5 bases, with 11 bases left between them. CDR1 is MNHNY, CDR2 SVGAGI, per germline (reference sequence). CDR3 nucleotide sequence: TGTGCCAGCAGTTTGTCAGAGAGGGAGACCCAGTACTTC. This codes for CASSLSERETQYF.

This chain connects TRBV7-2 to TRBJ2-5, with D unresolved. Germline CDR1 SGHTA, CDR2 FQGNSA. Trimming left V 3 bases short and J 5 bases short, with 10 bases between. This CDR3 region has 13 residues. The CDR3 nucleotides are TGTGCCAGCAGCTTTGGCCAGACCGAGACCCAGTACTTC. This encodes CASSFGQTETQYF.